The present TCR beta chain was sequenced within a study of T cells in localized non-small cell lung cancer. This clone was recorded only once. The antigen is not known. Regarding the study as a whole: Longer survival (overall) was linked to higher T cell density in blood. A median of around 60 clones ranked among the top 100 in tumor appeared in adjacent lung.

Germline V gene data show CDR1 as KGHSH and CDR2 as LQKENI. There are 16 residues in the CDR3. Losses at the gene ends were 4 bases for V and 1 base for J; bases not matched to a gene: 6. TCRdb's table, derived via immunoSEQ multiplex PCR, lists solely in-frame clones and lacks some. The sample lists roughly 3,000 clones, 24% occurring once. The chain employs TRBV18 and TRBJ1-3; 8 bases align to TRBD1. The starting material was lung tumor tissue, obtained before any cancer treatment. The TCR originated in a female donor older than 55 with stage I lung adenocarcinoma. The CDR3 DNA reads TGTGCCAGCTCACTTCGGACAGGGAATTCTGGAAACACCATATATTTT. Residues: CASSLRTGNSGNTIYF.